This TCR beta chain was retrieved from a study of blood T cell repertoires in COVID-19. Whole-study context: COVID-19 samples from acute and convalescent phases originated in the United States, Italy and Spain.

Here immunoSEQ multiplex PCR was the method, and the copy in TCRdb shows in-frame clones only, minus some. The table includes roughly 340,000 clones, around 89% detected once. The CDR3 runs 17 residues. The chain recombines TRBV21-1 with TRBJ2-7; the DNA was not used to check the table's D call, TRBD2. TRBV21-1 is an annotated pseudogene. The material sequenced was PBMCs or T cells enriched from blood (not recorded which). The receptor was isolated from a man between 18 and 29 years old who had recovered from COVID-19. CDR3 nucleotides: TGTGCCAGCAGCAACTCACGAACCGGGACTAGCTCTGTCGAGCAGTACTTC. As protein: CASSNSRTGTSSVEQYF.